The clone carrying this T cell receptor (beta chain) was picked up many times. Antigen specificity is unknown. Unmatched junction bases numbered 9, after V lost 6 bases and J lost 9 bases. CDR3 size: 15 residues. The germline V gene has CDR1 MGHDK and CDR2 SYGVNS. Amplified TCR beta CDR3 regions derived from RNA transcripts. HTBI primers were employed in a first-round RT-PCR of the TCR CDR3. One entry per CDR3 protein results from TCRdb running MiXCR on the multiplex PCR reads. The profile shows nearly 750,000 distinct CDR3 sequences, about a third of them singletons. The sample belongs to a study of T cells in Graves' hyperthyroidism and ophthalmopathy. Newly diagnosed hyperthyroidism, duration under 2 months, in patients aged 18 to 65. Diagnoses rested on clinical symptoms, serum thyroxine and TRAb, thyroid ultrasound and orbital computed tomography. Study-wide results and limits: Model-based prediction identified ophthalmopathy a median 6.5 months prior to its onset. Clonotypes that were expanded in thyroid above 0.001 mostly appeared in blood too.

This TCR was recovered from a woman aged 35 to 49 with Graves' hyperthyroidism. The chain couples TRBV25-1 to TRBJ1-6; 9 bases are a match to TRBD1. The sample taken for sequencing was blood. The CDR3 is CASRQSGQGGSPLHF. CDR3 nucleotides: TGTGCCAGCAGGCAGTCGGGACAGGGAGGTTCACCCCTCCACTTT.